This entry lists 17 T cell receptor beta chains sequenced from one sample in a study of T cell changes during pregnancy in multiple sclerosis. Here immunoSEQ multiplex PCR was the method, and the copy in TCRdb shows in-frame clones only, minus some. Of approximately 40,000 clones listed, 88% are singletons. The source was CD4+ T cells from peripheral blood mononuclear cells, collected in the second trimester of pregnancy. These receptors all come from a female donor with multiple sclerosis, enrolled in a pregnancy study.

This clone was seen only once. The rearrangement joins TRBV11-2 to TRBJ2-1, with 16 bases matching TRBD2. This CDR3 comprises 20 residues. Germline CDR1 reads SGHAT; CDR2 reads FQNNGV. The trim removed 0 bases at V and 8 bases at J, leaving 13 bases unmatched. The CDR3 here is CASSLDGTSGRALRRHEQFF. CDR3 nucleotides: TGTGCCAGCAGCTTAGATGGGACTAGCGGGAGGGCCCTTAGACGCCATGAGCAGTTCTTC.

V and J are TRBV6-6 and TRBJ1-2; 11 bases agree with TRBD1. This CDR3 comprises 15 residues. Germline assignment: CDR1 MNHNY and CDR2 SVGAGI (reference sequence). The junction had 8 bases not matched to a gene; V was cut back by 7 bases and J by 4 bases. The CDR3 DNA reads as TGTGCCAGCACTCGGGACAGGGGGATGAGCTATGGCTACACCTTC. Amino acids: CASTRDRGMSYGYTF.

The chain is built from TRBV16 and TRBJ1-5; weak D call: TRBD1 (5 bases). The V gene's germline CDR1 is KGHSY and CDR2 FQNENV. Trimming took 0 bases from V and 8 from J, leaving 17 bases between them. The CDR3 totals 16 residues. CDR3 DNA: TGTGCCAGCAGCCAATCTAATGCGGGGGTAGAGGAGCCCCAGCATTTT. Residues: CASSQSNAGVEEPQHF.

This clone has just a few counts. The V call is TRBV14, the J call TRBJ2-7; 11 nucleotides line up with TRBD1. The CDR3 runs to 16 residues. Losses at the gene ends were 4 bases for V and 7 bases for J; bases not matched to a gene: 12. Germline V gene data show CDR1 as SGHDN and CDR2 as FVKESK. The DNA for the CDR3 is TGTGCCAGCAGCCTAAGATCGGGACAGGGGGGTTCAGAGCAGTACTTC. Its translation: CASSLRSGQGGSEQYF.

This clone was observed a single time. This chain joins TRBV5-1 and TRBJ2-1; 11 bases are shared with TRBD2. Per the germline V gene, CDR1 is SGHRS and CDR2 is YFSETQ. The length of the CDR3 is 15 residues. The J segment lost 10 bases and the V segment lost 1 base, leaving 7 bases of the junction unmatched. The chain's CDR3 is CASSLPTGTSGEQFF. DNA of the CDR3: TGCGCCAGCAGCTTGCCCACCGGGACTAGCGGCGAGCAGTTCTTC.

The chain links TRBV7-6 to TRBJ2-5, with D possibly TRBD1 on 6 matching bases. With 2 bases removed from V and 4 bases from J, the gap between germline ends came to 11 bases. In germline, CDR1 is SGHVS, CDR2 FNYEAQ. This CDR3 region has 14 residues. CDR3 sequence reads: CASSLQGSRETQYF. The CDR3 DNA is TGTGCCAGCAGCTTACAGGGGAGTCGAGAGACCCAGTACTTC.

V is TRBV19 and J is TRBJ2-2; no definite D call. CDR3 size: 15 residues. CDR1 and CDR2 (germline): LNHDA, SQIVND (reference sequence). Trimming cost V 3 bases and J 0 bases, with 8 bases left between them. CDR3 nucleotide sequence: TGTGCCAGTAGTATTAAACACGCGAACACCGGGGAGCTGTTTTTT. Translation gives CASSIKHANTGELFF.

This CDR3 is CASSPLRESPGEQFF. DNA of the CDR3: TGCGCCAGCAGTCCTTTGCGGGAGTCACCTGGTGAGCAGTTCTTC. This chain connects TRBV10-1 to TRBJ2-1, with 7 bases aligning to TRBD2. V was pared by 5 bases and J by 9 bases, with 13 bases of the junction left unmatched. Germline V gene data show CDR1 as WNHNN and CDR2 as SYGVQD (reference sequence). The CDR3 is 15 residues long.

J is TRBJ2-2 and V is TRBV28, with 7 bases matching TRBD2. The V segment lost 3 bases and the J segment 2 bases; nucleotides outside the gene matches: 15. Germline-derived CDR1 and CDR2 are MDHEN and SYDVKM. The CDR3 consists of 19 residues. CDR3 nucleotides: TGTGCCAGCAGTTTCGGTTGGTTCGCGGGAGAAAGCAACACCGGGGAGCTGTTTTTT. It is translated as CASSFGWFAGESNTGELFF.

This sequence joins TRBV6-6 and TRBJ2-2; TRBD2 aligns across 10 bases. J gave up 5 bases and V 0 bases, and 3 bases lay outside the gene matches. The CDR3 extends over 16 amino acids. Germline V gene lookup returns CDR1 MNHNY and CDR2 SVGAGI (reference sequence). DNA for the CDR3: TGTGCCAGCAGTTACTCGGCTAGCGGGAGAACCGGGGAGCTGTTTTTT. This sequence encodes CASSYSASGRTGELFF.

CDR3 protein: CASRPYRDSTDTQYF. DNA for the CDR3: TGTGCCAGCAGGCCGTACAGGGACAGCACAGATACGCAGTATTTT. V usage is TRBV27 and J usage is TRBJ2-3; possible D gene TRBD1, 6 bases. The CDR3 runs to 15 residues. Deletions cut 6 bases from V and 0 bases from J, with 13 bases between. CDR1 MNHEY and CDR2 SMNVEV come from the germline V gene (reference sequence).

The rearrangement joins TRBV6-5 to TRBJ2-1, with a possible D match to TRBD2 (5 bases). This CDR3 is 13 amino acids long. Trimming left V 2 bases short and J 9 bases short, with 11 bases between. Looked up from germline, CDR1 is MNHEY and CDR2 is SVGAGI. The CDR3, as DNA: TGTGCCAGCAGTTACCTAGCCAAGCGTGAGCAGTTCTTC. This translates into CASSYLAKREQFF.

The chain is built from TRBV19 and TRBJ2-7; 8 bases agree with TRBD2. Germline-derived CDR1 and CDR2 are LNHDA and SQIVND (reference sequence). The CDR3 extends over 19 amino acids. V lost 3 bases to trimming and J lost 2 bases; unmatched junction nucleotides: 18. CDR3 amino acids: CASSIRGGRPTPEPYEQYF. CDR3 coding DNA: TGTGCCAGTAGTATCAGGGGCGGGAGGCCTACCCCAGAGCCCTACGAGCAGTACTTC.

V is TRBV23-1 and J is TRBJ1-1; 8 bases are shared with TRBD1. TRBV23-1 is flagged as an ORF with uncertain function. Germline trimming cut 0 bases from V and 0 bases from J; bases unmatched to any gene: 9. CDR3 length: 18 amino acids. For the CDR3, the DNA is TGCGCCAGCAGTCAATCGAAGACAGGGGAGAGTATGAACACTGAAGCTTTCTTT. Protein: CASSQSKTGESMNTEAFF.

The sample holds a few counts of this clone. The gene calls are TRBV19 and TRBJ2-3; D may be TRBD1 (5 bases). This CDR3 region has 15 residues. V was clipped by 6 bases and J by 0 bases, with 13 bases between them. CDR1 LNHDA and CDR2 SQIVND come from the germline V gene (reference sequence). DNA of the CDR3: TGTGCCAGTAGCCCCTGGACAACTAGCACAGATACGCAGTATTTT. The encoded protein is CASSPWTTSTDTQYF.

This chain connects TRBV19 to TRBJ2-2; 7 bases map to TRBD1. The V and J ends lost 10 bases and 7 bases, in that order; junction bases with no gene match: 9. Germline CDR1 reads LNHDA; CDR2 reads SQIVND (reference sequence). CDR3 size: 13 residues. CDR3 DNA sequence: TGTGCCACCCGGACAGGATCCTTCGGGGAGCTGTTTTTT. This gives the protein CATRTGSFGELFF. The full variable domain, its missing parts supplied by reference TRBV19 and TRBJ2-2, is DGGITQSPKYLFRKEGQNVTLSCEQNLNHDAMYWYRQDPGQGLRLIYYSQIVNDFQKGDIAEGYSVSREKKESFPLTVTSAQKNPTAFYLCATRTGSFGELFFGEGSRLTVL.

The CDR3 nucleotides read TGTGCCAGCAGCGCTTCGGGACAGGGCTCCTACAATGAGCAGTTCTTC. Protein sequence: CASSASGQGSYNEQFF. J is TRBJ2-1 and V is TRBV9; 9 bases align to TRBD1. The CDR3 totals 16 residues. V shed 3 bases and J 0 bases; nucleotides not matched to a gene: 4. The germline CDR1 and CDR2 sequences are SGDLS and YYNGEE.